The 16 T cell receptor beta chains in this list originate from one sample, sequenced in a study of spatial heterogeneity in lung cancer. What these receptors recognize is not known. TCRdb processed the 5' RACE reads anew with MiXCR; each CDR3 protein has one entry. The sample has 20,000 to 25,000 distinct CDR3 sequences; 8% to 10% are singletons. The time point: sample taken at primary tumor resection. Study-level findings and limits: Tracking of tumor mutation counts was seen in expanded intratumoral alpha and beta TCR counts.

The sequences come from lung tumor tissue, collected at surgery. The receptors were sampled from a male donor with early-stage non-small cell lung cancer.

This clonotype was recorded many times. V and J are TRBV29-1 and TRBJ2-2; D gene ambiguous. The germline V and J ends were trimmed by 6 bases and 6 bases, with 17 bases remaining between them. Germline V gene data show CDR1 as SQVTM and CDR2 as ANQGSEA. The CDR3 runs 14 residues. CDR3 residues: CSVLGQLNSGELFF. As DNA, the CDR3 is TGCAGCGTACTCGGCCAGCTAAACTCCGGGGAGCTGTTTTTT.

CDR3 amino acids: CASSKENHYGYTF. The DNA of the CDR3 is TGTGCCAGCAGTAAGGAGAACCACTATGGCTACACCTTC. This rearrangement joins TRBV21-1 to TRBJ1-2. TRBV21-1 is termed a pseudogene. The CDR3 runs 13 residues.

This clonotype showed up just a few times. This chain joins TRBV18 and TRBJ2-4; 8 nucleotides agree with TRBD1. The CDR3 extends over 14 amino acids. CDR1 KGHSH and CDR2 LQKENI come from the germline V gene. Losses at the gene ends were 6 bases for V and 4 bases for J; bases not matched to a gene: 5. CDR3 loop: CASSNGTGKNIQYF. In nucleotides, the CDR3 is TGTGCCAGCTCTAACGGGACAGGAAAAAACATTCAGTACTTC.

The chain uses TRBV28 and TRBJ2-6; D remains ambiguous. The V end lost 4 bases, the J end lost 9 bases, and 10 bases lay between the germline ends. The CDR3 spans 13 residues. Germline CDR1 reads MDHEN; CDR2 reads SYDVKM. CDR3 amino acids: CASSSNPGNVLTF. CDR3 DNA sequence: TGTGCCAGCAGTTCCAACCCAGGCAACGTCCTGACTTTC.

In this sample, this clonotype turned up many times. The chain combines TRBV24-1 with TRBJ2-1; D is possibly TRBD1 or TRBD2 (5 bases each). This CDR3 is built from 12 residues. Trimming cost V 7 bases and J 8 bases, with 11 bases left between them. Germline V lookup: CDR1 KGHDR, CDR2 SFDVKD. For the CDR3, the DNA is TGTGCCACCAGGGGTCTGGGGGATGAGCAGTTCTTC. As protein: CATRGLGDEQFF.

This clonotype was recorded a few times. The chain employs TRBV7-9 and TRBJ2-7; no definite D call. The germline V and J ends were trimmed by 4 bases and 4 bases, with 5 bases remaining between them. The germline gives CDR1 SEHNR, CDR2 FQNEAQ (reference sequence). This CDR3 is built from 11 residues. CDR3 protein: CASSSMYEQYF. Written as DNA, the CDR3 is TGTGCCAGCAGCTCCATGTACGAGCAGTACTTC. Variable domain in full (rest from reference TRBV7-9 and TRBJ2-7): DTGVSQNPRHKITKRGQNVTFRCDPISEHNRLYWYRQTLGQGPEFLTYFQNEAQLEKSRLLSDRFSAERPKGSFSTLEIQRTEQGDSAMYLCASSSMYEQYFGPGTRLTVT.

In this sample, this clonotype turned up many times. The chain carries TRBV5-1 and TRBJ1-1; D is undetermined. The germline CDR1 and CDR2 sequences are SGHRS and YFSETQ. The V and J ends lost 4 bases and 1 base respectively, with 5 bases between them. The CDR3 is 12 amino acids. The CDR3: CASSRGNTEAFF. The DNA of the CDR3 is TGCGCCAGCAGCCGTGGGAACACTGAAGCTTTCTTT.

This clonotype has only a few counts. This rearrangement joins TRBV7-2 to TRBJ1-6; TRBD1 is a possible D gene (5 bases). V dropped 2 bases and J dropped 10 bases, with 18 bases sitting between them. Germline V CDR1 and CDR2: SGHTA, FQGNSA. CDR3 length: 16 residues. CDR3 loop: CASSLPMGGSQSPLHF. As DNA, the CDR3 is TGTGCCAGCAGCTTACCCATGGGGGGGTCCCAATCACCCCTCCACTTT. Variable domain in full (rest from reference TRBV7-2 and TRBJ1-6): GAGVSQSPSNKVTEKGKDVELRCDPISGHTALYWYRQSLGQGLEFLIYFQGNSAPDKSGLPSDRFSAERTGGSVSTLTIQRTQQEDSAVYLCASSLPMGGSQSPLHFGNGTRLTVT.

V is TRBV4-3 and J is TRBJ2-5; 12 nucleotides agree with TRBD2. The germline V gene encodes CDR1 LGHNA and CDR2 YSLEER. The trim removed 1 base at V and 5 bases at J, leaving 8 bases unmatched. CDR3 length: 17 amino acids. CDR3 in DNA: TGCGCCAGCAGCCAAGCTTGGCCTAGCGGGGGGGATGAGACCCAGTACTTC. Translating gives CASSQAWPSGGDETQYF.

The table lists this clonotype with many counts. The rearrangement joins TRBV29-1 to TRBJ2-5, with 10 bases matching TRBD2. The CDR3 has 14 residues. Germline V lookup: CDR1 SQVTM, CDR2 ANQGSEA. Unmatched junction bases numbered 8, after V lost 8 bases and J lost 2 bases. CDR3 region: CSSPGSGGQETQYF. CDR3 sequence (DNA): TGCAGCTCCCCGGGTAGCGGGGGGCAAGAGACCCAGTACTTC.

Ten or more counts support this clonotype. This sequence joins TRBV28 and TRBJ1-3; D remains ambiguous. CDR1 is MDHEN and CDR2 is SYDVKM in the germline V gene. V lost 5 bases to trimming and J lost 0 bases, with 8 bases between them. The CDR3 is 14 amino acids. The CDR3 DNA is TGTGCCAGCAGTGAAGACGTCTCTGGAAACACCATATATTTT. Its translation is CASSEDVSGNTIYF.

This clonotype was recorded many times. The rearrangement uses TRBV6-5 and TRBJ1-1; D unclear. Trimming removed 0 bases from V and 3 bases from J, with 14 bases in between. From germline, CDR1 is MNHEY and CDR2 SVGAGI. This CDR3 has 16 amino acids. CDR3: CASSYSYAYGDTEAFF. The CDR3 DNA follows: TGTGCCAGCAGTTACTCGTATGCATACGGGGACACTGAAGCTTTCTTT.

This clonotype was recorded at least ten times. The chain uses TRBV28 and TRBJ1-1; maybe TRBD1 (5 bases). From germline, CDR1 is MDHEN and CDR2 SYDVKM. The CDR3 loop spans 13 amino acids. Trimming took 4 bases from V and 6 from J, leaving 12 bases between them. CDR3 sequence reads: CASSYHMGPEAFF. The DNA of the CDR3 is TGTGCCAGCAGTTATCATATGGGACCTGAAGCTTTCTTT. Looking up the rest from reference TRBV28 and TRBJ1-1 gives the full variable domain: DVKVTQSSRYLVKRTGEKVFLECVQDMDHENMFWYRQDPGLGLRLIYFSYDVKMKEKGDIPEGYSVSREKKERFSLILESASTNQTSMYLCASSYHMGPEAFFGQGTRLTVV.

This clonotype was recorded at least ten times. V is TRBV20-1 and J is TRBJ2-7; the D is unclear. This CDR3 comprises 15 residues. Per germline, CDR1 DFQATT and CDR2 SNEGSKA (reference sequence). Trimming pared 0 bases from V and 0 bases from J, leaving 12 bases between. CDR3 coding DNA: TGCAGTGCTAGAGATACAGCCCTGCTCTCCTACGAGCAGTACTTC. Translation gives CSARDTALLSYEQYF.

The V call is TRBV7-2, the J call TRBJ1-2; 9 nucleotides align to TRBD1. The CDR3 totals 15 residues. CDR1 is SGHTA and CDR2 is FQGNSA in the germline V gene. Trimming removed 4 bases from V and 2 bases from J; junction bases left unmatched: 5. CDR3 sequence: CASSWTGASNYGYTF. DNA of the CDR3: TGTGCCAGCAGCTGGACAGGGGCCTCCAACTATGGCTACACCTTC.

This clonotype has a count of ten or more. The J gene is TRBJ2-7, the V gene TRBV7-2; 10 positions agree with TRBD1. Germline assignment: CDR1 SGHTA and CDR2 FQGNSA. This CDR3 spans 17 amino acids. With V trimmed by 4 bases and J by 1 base, 10 bases remained unmatched. The chain's CDR3 is CASSSRTGGQRSYEQYF. The CDR3 DNA reads as TGTGCCAGCAGCTCACGGACAGGGGGGCAGAGGTCCTACGAGCAGTACTTC.